Here is one T cell receptor (beta chain) with its context. Its target antigen remains unknown. The sample holds no much larger clone one base away, and base qualities are not on file. Library method: PCR. Sequenced on an Illumina HiSeq 2000. TCRdb applied fastp at Q25 and MiXCR to the public reads, then kept only in-frame beta chains. Duplicate CDR3 protein sequences are folded into a single record with the most common DNA and genes. Across this sample there are about 22,000 distinct CDR3 sequences, with around 39% seen only once. The top ten clones comprise about 12% of the sample. The germline V gene supplies CDR1 MNHNS and CDR2 SASEGT. The CDR3, cysteine through phenylalanine, is 16 amino acids long. Only CDR3 DNA is held: 48 bases, read in frame from base 1. The sample comes from a study of tumor-infiltrating lymphocytes in oesophageal squamous cell carcinoma (dated by TCRdb to 2016 to 2018).

What was sequenced was esophageal tumor tissue. The receptor chain draws on TRBV6-1 and TRBJ1-1; 10 of the junction bases match TRBD2. With the DNA end fitting TRBJ2-3 better, the J assignment may be wrong. The receptor comes from a male donor with esophageal squamous cell carcinoma. The CDR3 in this case is CASRHVASGSLDTQYF. Here is the DNA: TGTGCCAGCAGACACGTGGCTAGCGGGAGCCTAGATACGCAGTATTTT.